These 16 T cell receptor beta chains share one sample of origin, sequenced in a study of shared clonotypes between healthy human individuals. Clones were sequenced by immunoSEQ multiplex PCR, and TCRdb holds only the in-frame ones, with some missing. Of 600,000 to 750,000 clones detected, about two thirds appear once; the ten largest clones hold approximately 1.8%. The sample taken for sequencing was memory CD4+ T cells sorted from blood. Subset described: CD45RA-negative fraction. Receptors were obtained from a woman in her twenties or thirties in good health.

V usage is TRBV28 and J usage is TRBJ1-3, with TRBD1 as a possible D gene (6 bases). The ends were cut back, 6 bases at V and 4 bases at J, with 16 bases in the middle. CDR1 is MDHEN, CDR2 SYDVKM, per germline. This CDR3 has 15 amino acids. The CDR3 nucleotides are TGTGCCAGCAGCTTTACAGGGTTGGAAGGAAACACCATATATTTT. This codes for CASSFTGLEGNTIYF.

The CDR3 bases are TGTGCCAGTAGCGACGACAGTATGACCTACGAGCAGTACTTC. Translated, it gives CASSDDSMTYEQYF. This chain uses TRBV19 with TRBJ2-7; weak D call: TRBD1 (5 bases). Trimming removed 6 bases at V and 2 bases at J, with 14 bases between. Germline V gene data show CDR1 as LNHDA and CDR2 as SQIVND (reference sequence). The CDR3 extends over 14 amino acids.

In this sample, this clone turned up a few times. The V call is TRBV7-3, the J call TRBJ2-1; a weak D match, TRBD1 (5 bases). The CDR3 covers 13 residues. The V gene's germline CDR1 is SGHTA and CDR2 FQGTGA. V shed 2 bases and J shed 6 bases, with 8 bases lying between them. CDR3 nucleotide sequence: TGTGCCAGCAGCTTAGGGGCAGTCAATGAGCAGTTCTTC. Protein: CASSLGAVNEQFF.

This clone was seen more than once but under ten times. The chain employs TRBV28 and TRBJ2-1, with 9 bases that match TRBD1. With V trimmed by 4 bases and J by 5 bases, 6 bases remained unmatched. The germline gives CDR1 MDHEN, CDR2 SYDVKM. The CDR3 covers 15 residues. The CDR3: CASSSPRTGDNEQFF. The CDR3 DNA reads as TGTGCCAGCAGTTCCCCCAGGACAGGGGACAATGAGCAGTTCTTC.

The chain combines TRBV10-2 with TRBJ2-2; 10 positions agree with TRBD2. The trim removed 8 bases at V and 1 base at J, leaving 4 bases unmatched. Germline V gene data show CDR1 as WSHSY and CDR2 as SAAADI. The CDR3 is 15 amino acids. The CDR3 loop is CASLAGGGNTGELFF. The CDR3 bases are TGCGCCAGCTTAGCGGGAGGAGGGAACACCGGGGAGCTGTTTTTT.

This clone turned up a few times. J is TRBJ1-1 and V is TRBV2, with 8 bases that match TRBD1. This CDR3 has 15 residues. Germline V gives CDR1 SNHLY, CDR2 FYNNEI. V lost 4 bases and J lost 1; bases outside the gene matches: 5. CDR3 sequence: CASSGAGGWNTEAFF. The CDR3 DNA reads as TGTGCCAGCAGTGGGGCAGGGGGCTGGAACACTGAAGCTTTCTTT.

The chain combines TRBV14 with TRBJ2-7; no definite D call. Germline-derived CDR1 and CDR2 are SGHDN and FVKESK. Trimming took off 0 bases at V and 2 bases at J, with 8 bases between the two ends. CDR3 size: 14 residues. In DNA, the CDR3 is TGTGCCAGCAGCCAAGATTTCCGGGCCTACGAGCAGTACTTC. Translated: CASSQDFRAYEQYF.

At least ten counts were recorded for this clone. The chain has TRBV14 and TRBJ2-7; D ambiguous. CDR3 length equals 14 residues. Trimming removed 3 bases from V and 3 bases from J, with 12 bases in between. CDR1 and CDR2 (germline): SGHDN, FVKESK. CDR3 coding DNA: TGTGCCAGCAGCCAGCCATTGGTGAACTACGAGCAGTACTTC. Amino acid sequence: CASSQPLVNYEQYF.

The chain couples TRBV19 to TRBJ2-5; the D gene is possibly TRBD1 (6 bases). The V end was cut by 7 bases, the J end by 2 bases, with 8 bases between. The germline V gene has CDR1 LNHDA and CDR2 SQIVND (reference sequence). The CDR3 has 12 amino acids. CDR3 DNA sequence: TGTGCCAGTAAAGACAGGCAAGAGACCCAGTACTTC. It is translated as CASKDRQETQYF.

This clone appeared a few times. CDR3 loop: CATQWGTAATGELFF. The DNA of the CDR3 is TGTGCCACACAATGGGGGACTGCCGCTACCGGGGAGCTGTTTTTT. This chain uses TRBV2 with TRBJ2-2, with D perhaps TRBD2 (6 bases). CDR1 is SNHLY, CDR2 FYNNEI, per germline. The CDR3 spans 15 residues. V lost 10 bases, J lost 5 bases, and 20 bases lay in between.

The sample holds one count of this clone. The J gene is TRBJ1-4, the V gene TRBV28; TRBD1 agrees at 8 bases. J lost 7 bases, V lost 5 bases, and 6 bases had no gene match. CDR1 is MDHEN and CDR2 is SYDVKM in the germline V gene. There are 14 residues in the CDR3. CDR3 nucleotide sequence: TGTGCCAGCAGTCCCAGGGGGCTGGGTGAAAAACTGTTTTTT. This gives the protein CASSPRGLGEKLFF.

As to this clone: Other DNA sequences of this sample code for an identical CDR3. The V gene is TRBV6-5, the J gene TRBJ2-5; 7 nucleotides line up with TRBD1. Germline-derived CDR1 and CDR2 are MNHEY and SVGAGI. Trimming removed 0 bases from V and 1 base from J; junction bases left unmatched: 2. The CDR3 is 15 amino acids. The CDR3 DNA sequence: TGTGCCAGCAGTTACTCAACAGGGGCCCAAGAGACCCAGTACTTC. It encodes CASSYSTGAQETQYF.

This clone occurred once. The chain recombines TRBV29-1 with TRBJ2-5; D possibly matches TRBD1 or TRBD2 (5 bases each). The germline V and J ends were trimmed by 6 bases and 4 bases, with 9 bases remaining between them. CDR3 length: 11 amino acids. CDR1 SQVTM and CDR2 ANQGSEA come from the germline V gene. The CDR3 here is CSVGTRETQYF. The CDR3 nucleotides read TGCAGCGTAGGGACCCGAGAGACCCAGTACTTC.

The chain carries TRBV19 and TRBJ2-3; 16 bases match TRBD2. The CDR3 has 16 amino acids. Germline CDR1 and CDR2: LNHDA and SQIVND (reference sequence). V shed 7 bases and J 2 bases; nucleotides not matched to a gene: 3. The chain's CDR3 is CASMGLAGGHTDTQYF. CDR3 DNA sequence: TGTGCCAGTATGGGACTAGCGGGAGGGCACACAGATACGCAGTATTTT.

The CDR3 coding sequence is TGTGCCAGCAGCTTTGGCGGAAGAGGGCTGTTTTTT. This translates into CASSFGGRGLFF. V gene TRBV5-4 combines with J gene TRBJ2-2; D is undetermined. Trimming pared 2 bases from V and 13 bases from J, leaving 12 bases between. CDR1 and CDR2 from the germline V gene are SGHNT and YYREEE (reference sequence). The CDR3 runs to 12 residues.

This chain uses TRBV7-8 with TRBJ1-2; TRBD1 is a possible D gene (5 bases). The germline gives CDR1 SGHVS, CDR2 FQNEAQ. Trimming took off 3 bases at V and 7 bases at J, with 15 bases between the two ends. This CDR3 contains 14 residues. CDR3 region: CASSFQGSSLGYTF. Here the CDR3 DNA reads TGTGCCAGCAGCTTTCAGGGCTCTTCCCTTGGCTACACCTTC.